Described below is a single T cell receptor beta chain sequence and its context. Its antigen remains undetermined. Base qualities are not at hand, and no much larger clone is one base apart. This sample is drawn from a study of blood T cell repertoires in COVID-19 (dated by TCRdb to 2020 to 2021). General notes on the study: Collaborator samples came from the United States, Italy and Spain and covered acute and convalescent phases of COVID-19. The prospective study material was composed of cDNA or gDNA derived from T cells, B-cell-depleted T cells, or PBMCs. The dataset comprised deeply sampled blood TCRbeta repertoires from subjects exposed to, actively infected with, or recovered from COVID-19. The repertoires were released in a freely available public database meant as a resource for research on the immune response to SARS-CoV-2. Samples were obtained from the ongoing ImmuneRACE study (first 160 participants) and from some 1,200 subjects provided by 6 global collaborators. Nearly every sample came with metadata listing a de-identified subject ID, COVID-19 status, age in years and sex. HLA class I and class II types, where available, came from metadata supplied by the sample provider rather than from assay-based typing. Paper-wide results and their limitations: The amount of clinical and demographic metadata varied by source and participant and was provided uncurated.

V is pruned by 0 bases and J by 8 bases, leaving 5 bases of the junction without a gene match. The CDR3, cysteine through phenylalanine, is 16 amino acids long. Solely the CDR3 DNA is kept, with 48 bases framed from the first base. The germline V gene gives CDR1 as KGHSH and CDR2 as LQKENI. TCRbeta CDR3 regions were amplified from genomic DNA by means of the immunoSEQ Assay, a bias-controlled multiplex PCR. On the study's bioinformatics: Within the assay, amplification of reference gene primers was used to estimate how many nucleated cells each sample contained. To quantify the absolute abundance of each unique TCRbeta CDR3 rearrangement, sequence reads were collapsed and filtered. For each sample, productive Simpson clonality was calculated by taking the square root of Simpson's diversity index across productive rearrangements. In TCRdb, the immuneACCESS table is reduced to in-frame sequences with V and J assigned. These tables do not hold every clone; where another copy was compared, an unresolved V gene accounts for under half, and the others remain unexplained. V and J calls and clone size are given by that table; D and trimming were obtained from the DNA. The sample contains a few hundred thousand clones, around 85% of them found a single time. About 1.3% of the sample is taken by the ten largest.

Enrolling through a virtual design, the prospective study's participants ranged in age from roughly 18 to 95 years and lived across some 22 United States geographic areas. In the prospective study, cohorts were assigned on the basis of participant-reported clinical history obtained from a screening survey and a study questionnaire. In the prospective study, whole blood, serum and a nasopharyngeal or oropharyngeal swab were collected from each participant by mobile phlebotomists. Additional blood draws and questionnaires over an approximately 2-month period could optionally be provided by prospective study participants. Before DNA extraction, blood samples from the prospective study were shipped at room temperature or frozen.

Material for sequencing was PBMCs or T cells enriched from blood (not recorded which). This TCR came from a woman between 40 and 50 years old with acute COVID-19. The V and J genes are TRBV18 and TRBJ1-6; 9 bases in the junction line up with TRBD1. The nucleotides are TGTGCCAGCTCACCACCCCCGGGACAGGGTGATTCACCCCTCCACTTT. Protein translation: CASSPPPGQGDSPLHF.